This entry features one TCR beta chain sequence. Profiled with immunoSEQ multiplex PCR; TCRdb holds only in-frame clones, not every one. Here the sample spans a few hundred thousand clones, over 70% being singletons. The source of the sample is a study of blood T cell repertoires in COVID-19. The CDR3 length is 13 residues. Between the trimmed V and J ends, which lost 2 bases and 6 bases, there was a span of 9 bases. Germline V lookup: CDR1 MNHEY, CDR2 SMNVEV (reference sequence). Material: PBMCs or T cells enriched from blood (not recorded which). This sequence was found in a man aged 30-40 years who had recovered from COVID-19. The J gene is TRBJ2-3, the V gene TRBV27, with D unresolved. The CDR3 DNA sequence: TGTGCCAGCAGTTTAGATTCCAGGGATACGCAGTATTTT. It specifies CASSLDSRDTQYF.